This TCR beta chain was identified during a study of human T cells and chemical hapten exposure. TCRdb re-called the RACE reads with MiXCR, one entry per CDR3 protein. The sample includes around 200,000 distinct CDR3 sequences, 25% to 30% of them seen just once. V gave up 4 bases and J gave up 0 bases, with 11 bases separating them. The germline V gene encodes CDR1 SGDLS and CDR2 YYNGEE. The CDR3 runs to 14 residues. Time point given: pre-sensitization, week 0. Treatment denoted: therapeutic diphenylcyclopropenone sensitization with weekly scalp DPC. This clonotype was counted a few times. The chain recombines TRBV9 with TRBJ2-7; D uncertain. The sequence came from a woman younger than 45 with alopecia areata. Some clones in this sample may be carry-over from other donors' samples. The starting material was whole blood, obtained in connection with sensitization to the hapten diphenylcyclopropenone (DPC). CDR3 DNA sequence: TGTGCCAGCAGCCCCCCGGCCCCCTCCTACGAGCAGTACTTC. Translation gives CASSPPAPSYEQYF. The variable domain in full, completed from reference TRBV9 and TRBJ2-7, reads DSGVTQTPKHLITATGQRVTLRCSPRSGDLSVYWYQQSLDQGLQFLIQYYNGEERAKGNILERFSAQQFPDLHSELNLSSLELGDSALYFCASSPPAPSYEQYFGPGTRLTVT.